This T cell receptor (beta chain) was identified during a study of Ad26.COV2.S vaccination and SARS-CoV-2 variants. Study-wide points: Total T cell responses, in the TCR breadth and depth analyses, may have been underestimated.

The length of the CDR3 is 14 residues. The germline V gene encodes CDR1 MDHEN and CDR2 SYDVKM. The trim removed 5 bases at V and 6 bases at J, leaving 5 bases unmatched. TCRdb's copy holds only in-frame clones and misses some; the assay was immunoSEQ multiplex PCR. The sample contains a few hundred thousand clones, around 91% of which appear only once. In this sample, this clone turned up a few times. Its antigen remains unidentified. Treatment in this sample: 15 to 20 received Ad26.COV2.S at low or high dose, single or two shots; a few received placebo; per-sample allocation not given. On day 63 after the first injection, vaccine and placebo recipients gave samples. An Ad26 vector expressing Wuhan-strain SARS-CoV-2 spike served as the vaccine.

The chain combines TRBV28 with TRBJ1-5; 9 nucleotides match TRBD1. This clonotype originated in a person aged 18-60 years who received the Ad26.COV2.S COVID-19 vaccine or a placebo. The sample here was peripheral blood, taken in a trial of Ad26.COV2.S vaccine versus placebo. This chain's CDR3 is CASSLTGGGQPQHF. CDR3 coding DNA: TGTGCCAGCAGTCTAACAGGGGGCGGTCAGCCCCAGCATTTT.